These T cell receptor beta chains were read from a single sample in a study of identifying expanded T cells in peripheral blood. Sequencing used immunoSEQ multiplex PCR; TCRdb keeps in-frame clones, though not all of them. Of some 93,000 clones detected, about nine tenths appear once; the ten largest clones hold approximately 3.9%. Sequenced material: blood. The receptors originated from a person aged 18 to 69 in good health. CDR3s include the opening cysteine and the closing phenylalanine or tryptophan. A D gene is named only where the DNA matches it firmly. Rows may omit the clone size; those that give it use once, few, many or a size class.

j_call	v_call	clone_size	d_call	cdr3_aa	cdr3_nt
TRBJ1-5	TRBV6-4	-	-	CASSDRGGNQPQHF	TGTGCCAGCAGTGACAGGGGTGGCAATCAGCCCCAGCATTTT
TRBJ2-3	TRBV4-3	-	TRBD2	CASSARPGLAGTDTQYF	TGCGCCAGCAGCGCTCGCCCGGGACTAGCGGGAACAGATACGCAGTATTTT
TRBJ2-3	TRBV7-3	-	TRBD1	CASSLDGTGGSNTQYF	TGTGCCAGCAGCCTAGACGGGACAGGGGGCTCGAATACGCAGTATTTT
TRBJ1-5	TRBV28	-	-	CASSLGGGRGNQPQHF	TGTGCCAGCAGTTTAGGGGGGGGCCGGGGCAATCAGCCCCAGCATTTT
TRBJ2-6	TRBV14	-	-	CASSQEGRISGANVLTF	TGTGCCAGCAGCCAAGAGGGGAGGATCTCTGGGGCCAACGTCCTGACTTTC
TRBJ2-7	TRBV5-1	-	-	CASSSTLALGPGSGSYEQYF	TGCGCCAGCAGTTCGACGCTGGCGTTAGGGCCTGGGTCAGGATCCTACGAGCAGTACTTC
TRBJ2-3	TRBV11-2	-	TRBD1	CASNRGDTDTQYF	TGTGCCAGCAACAGGGGGGACACAGATACGCAGTATTTT
TRBJ1-1	TRBV5-5	-	-	CASSLEVEAFF	TGTGCCAGCAGCTTGGAGGTTGAAGCTTTCTTT
TRBJ2-5	TRBV20-1	-	-	CSARARGTQYF	TGCAGTGCTAGAGCCCGAGGGACCCAGTACTTC
TRBJ2-1	TRBV28	-	-	CASSLTGGAKNEQFF	TGTGCCAGCAGTTTAACGGGGGGCGCGAAAAATGAGCAGTTCTTC
TRBJ1-2	TRBV29-1	once	-	CSGHTPSAQLSYGYTF	TGCAGCGGACATACCCCCTCGGCGCAGCTTAGCTATGGCTACACCTTC
TRBJ2-2	TRBV19	-	TRBD1	CASRDRGLGGELFF	TGTGCCAGTAGGGACAGGGGGCTTGGCGGGGAGCTGTTTTTT
TRBJ1-6	TRBV19	-	-	CASNPRLRDFYSPLHF	TGTGCCAGTAATCCGCGACTTCGGGACTTCTATTCACCCCTCCACTTT
TRBJ2-3	TRBV6-4	-	TRBD2	CASSDSPSGGSDTQYF	TGTGCCAGCAGTGACTCCCCTAGCGGGGGTTCAGATACGCAGTATTTT
TRBJ2-3	TRBV7-3	once	-	CASSPGKGAGTDTQYF	TGTGCCAGCAGCCCTGGTAAAGGGGCGGGCACAGATACGCAGTATTTT
TRBJ1-2	TRBV28	-	TRBD1	CASSVGTANYGYTF	TGTGCCAGCAGTGTAGGGACAGCTAACTATGGCTACACCTTC
TRBJ2-2	TRBV5-1	-	TRBD1	CASGRDRGAGELFF	TGCGCCAGCGGCCGAGACAGGGGCGCCGGGGAGCTGTTTTTT
TRBJ2-7	TRBV7-2	-	TRBD2	CASSGGTSGYEQYF	TGTGCCAGCAGCGGCGGGACTAGCGGCTACGAGCAGTACTTC
TRBJ2-2	TRBV5-6	-	TRBD1	CASSFLRQGDGAGELFF	TGTGCCAGCAGCTTTTTGAGACAGGGGGACGGGGCCGGGGAGCTGTTTTTT
TRBJ2-7	TRBV10-3	-	TRBD1	CAISEFGTGSHEQYF	TGTGCCATCAGTGAGTTCGGGACAGGGTCCCACGAGCAGTACTTC
TRBJ1-2	TRBV30	-	-	CAWSAGSYGYTF	TGTGCCTGGAGCGCAGGCAGCTATGGCTACACCTTC
TRBJ1-3	TRBV30	-	-	CAWSTAGAGNTIYF	TGTGCCTGGAGTACGGCAGGGGCTGGAAACACCATATATTTT
TRBJ1-6	TRBV6-5	-	-	CASSYSGRHNSPLHF	TGTGCCAGCAGTTACTCCGGCAGACATAATTCACCCCTCCACTTT
TRBJ2-6	TRBV6-4	-	TRBD1	CASSQQGEFSGANVLTF	TGTGCCAGCAGCCAACAGGGGGAATTCTCTGGGGCCAACGTCCTGACTTTC
TRBJ1-1	TRBV7-9	-	-	CASRPVLNTEAFF	TGTGCCAGCAGGCCCGTACTGAACACTGAAGCTTTCTTT
TRBJ1-1	TRBV6-5	-	TRBD1	CASSRDRDHSEAFF	TGTGCCAGCAGTCGAGACAGGGATCATTCTGAAGCTTTCTTT
TRBJ2-3	TRBV5-1	-	-	CASSLGATSTDTQYF	TGCGCCAGCAGCTTGGGGGCAACTAGCACAGATACGCAGTATTTT
TRBJ2-7	TRBV6-1	once	-	CASRDDSYEQYF	TGTGCCAGCAGGGATGACTCCTACGAGCAGTACTTC
TRBJ2-1	TRBV7-9	-	TRBD2	CASSLGWEGDNEQFF	TGTGCCAGCAGCTTGGGGTGGGAGGGCGACAATGAGCAGTTCTTC
TRBJ1-2	TRBV5-5	-	TRBD1	CASRKAGTGGIGYTF	TGTGCCAGCAGGAAAGCCGGGACAGGGGGGATTGGCTACACCTTC
TRBJ1-5	TRBV30	-	TRBD1	CAWSVRGQGDQPQHF	TGTGCCTGGAGTGTAAGGGGGCAGGGTGATCAGCCCCAGCATTTT
TRBJ2-7	TRBV11-1	-	-	CASSFGSSGSYEQYF	TGTGCCAGCAGCTTCGGGTCATCAGGTTCGTACGAGCAGTACTTC
TRBJ2-2	TRBV19	-	TRBD1	CASSADRVAGELFF	TGTGCCAGTAGTGCAGACAGGGTCGCCGGGGAGCTGTTTTTT
TRBJ2-1	TRBV4-3	-	TRBD2	CASSQDRLAYSYNEQFF	TGCGCCAGCAGCCAAGACCGACTAGCGTACAGCTACAATGAGCAGTTCTTC
TRBJ2-1	TRBV29-1	-	TRBD2	CSVVTSGPEQFF	TGCAGCGTCGTGACTAGCGGACCCGAGCAGTTCTTC
TRBJ1-3	TRBV7-2	once	-	CASSLRMGAGGNTIYF	TGTGCCAGCAGCTTACGCATGGGGGCGGGAGGAAACACCATATATTTT
TRBJ1-6	TRBV5-1	-	TRBD1	CASSLGRDRLPPSPLHF	TGCGCCAGCAGCTTAGGACGGGACAGATTGCCTCCTTCACCCCTCCACTTT
TRBJ1-6	TRBV7-9	once	-	CASSPRGGVSPLHF	TGTGCCAGCAGCCCACGAGGTGGGGTTTCACCCCTCCACTTT
TRBJ2-2	TRBV28	-	-	CASSLRGPGELFF	TGTGCCAGCAGTTTAAGAGGCCCCGGGGAGCTGTTTTTT
TRBJ2-5	TRBV4-3	-	-	CASSQEPAGRETQYF	TGCGCCAGCAGCCAAGAGCCGGCGGGGAGGGAGACCCAGTACTTC
TRBJ2-6	TRBV5-4	-	-	CASSLQGSGANVLTF	TGTGCCAGCAGCTTGCAGGGATCCGGGGCCAACGTCCTGACTTTC
TRBJ2-2	TRBV19	once	-	CASSIVVAATTGELFF	TGTGCCAGTAGTATAGTTGTGGCTGCTACCACCGGGGAGCTGTTTTTT
TRBJ1-1	TRBV4-1	once	-	CASSQDAGNRAQNTEAFF	TGCGCCAGCAGCCAAGATGCGGGGAACAGGGCCCAGAACACTGAAGCTTTCTTT
TRBJ2-1	TRBV5-1	-	TRBD2	CASSRPSGTNEQFF	TGCGCCAGCAGCCGTCCTAGCGGTACTAATGAGCAGTTCTTC
TRBJ2-3	TRBV9	-	-	CASSVNTDTQYF	TGTGCCAGCAGCGTAAACACAGATACGCAGTATTTT
TRBJ1-4	TRBV14	once	-	CASRTDPQATNEKLFF	TGTGCCAGCCGCACGGATCCACAGGCAACTAATGAAAAACTGTTTTTT
TRBJ1-6	TRBV28	once	TRBD1	CARGKETGVYNSPLHF	TGTGCCAGAGGAAAAGAGACAGGGGTCTATAATTCACCCCTCCACTTT
TRBJ2-3	TRBV9	-	-	CASSDSGSTDTQYF	TGTGCCAGCAGTGACAGCGGCAGCACAGATACGCAGTATTTT
TRBJ1-1	TRBV10-1	-	-	CASTATGSTEAFF	TGCGCCAGCACGGCAACAGGGAGCACTGAAGCTTTCTTT
TRBJ1-5	TRBV19	-	-	CASTQTSRAYSNQPQHF	TGTGCCAGTACCCAGACATCTCGGGCTTATAGCAATCAGCCCCAGCATTTT
TRBJ1-2	TRBV2	-	-	CASSEEGAGTNYGYTF	TGTGCCAGCAGTGAAGAGGGTGCAGGGACTAACTATGGCTACACCTTC
TRBJ2-2	TRBV7-2	-	TRBD2	CASSLVAGRDLFF	TGTGCCAGCAGCTTAGTAGCAGGGAGGGACCTGTTTTTT
TRBJ1-6	TRBV28	-	-	CASSLGGDYNSPLHF	TGTGCCAGCAGTTTAGGGGGTGATTATAATTCACCCCTCCACTTT
TRBJ1-1	TRBV5-1	-	-	CASSLGGNTEAFF	TGCGCCAGCAGCTTGGGCGGGAACACTGAAGCTTTCTTT